Listed here is a single T cell receptor beta chain. Its specificity is not known. The data are from a study of cytomegalovirus exposure and HLA in healthy donors. Regarding the study as a whole: The classifier was said to identify cytomegalovirus status with high specificity and sensitivity. Later analysis placed DRB1 highest and HLA-C lowest in TCR association rates, which differed by HLA locus.

The PCR contained 60 Vbeta and 13 Jbeta primers. In the original processing: An analysis that came later counted 80 million or so unique TCR beta chains, some 11 million shared. This table comes from immunoSEQ multiplex PCR, and its TCRdb copy is limited to in-frame clones, with some not included. The V and J calls and clone size were taken over from that table, and D and trimming were inferred from the DNA. The data hold fewer than 150,000 clones, with around 80% observed a single time. The sequence was collected from a man younger than 45 in good health and CMV-seronegative. Source material: PBMCs.

The CDR3 bases are TGTGCTAGTGGTTTGTTCCTGAATGAGCAGTTCTTC. This encodes CASGLFLNEQFF. This chain uses TRBV12-5 with TRBJ2-1, with D uncertain. The CDR3 covers 12 residues. The V and J ends lost 2 bases and 7 bases respectively, with 6 bases between them. Per the germline V gene, CDR1 is LGHNT and CDR2 is FRNRAP.